The clone carrying this T cell receptor beta chain was found many times. Its antigen is undetermined. Diagnostic assessment was based on clinical symptoms, serum thyroxine and TRAb, thyroid ultrasound and orbital computed tomography. It was RNA transcripts that yielded the amplified TCR beta CDR3 regions. In the first-round RT-PCR of the TCR CDR3, the HTBI primer set was used. TCRdb fed the multiplex PCR reads into MiXCR, producing one record per CDR3 protein. The sample lists around 250,000 distinct CDR3 sequences; about 17% were seen once. This CDR3 spans 15 amino acids. Looked up from germline, CDR1 is MDHEN and CDR2 is SYDVKM. The V segment lost 3 bases and the J segment 0 bases; nucleotides outside the gene matches: 4. The record originates from a study of T cells in Graves' hyperthyroidism and ophthalmopathy. Study findings and constraints: The majority of expanded thyroid clonotypes above 0.001 also appeared in blood. Stable hyperthyroidism and ophthalmopathy were separated using 13 V-J signatures.

This receptor was taken from a woman younger than 35 with Graves' ophthalmopathy. The sequencing input was blood. The gene calls are TRBV28 and TRBJ1-1; 7 bases match TRBD1. In DNA, the CDR3 is TGTGCCAGCAGTTTCACAGGGGTCATGAACACTGAAGCTTTCTTT. Its translation is CASSFTGVMNTEAFF. The whole variable domain, filled in from reference TRBV28 and TRBJ1-1, reads DVKVTQSSRYLVKRTGEKVFLECVQDMDHENMFWYRQDPGLGLRLIYFSYDVKMKEKGDIPEGYSVSREKKERFSLILESASTNQTSMYLCASSFTGVMNTEAFFGQGTRLTVV.